This T cell receptor (beta chain) was retrieved from a study of T cells in Graves' hyperthyroidism and ophthalmopathy. CDR1 is GTSNPN and CDR2 is SVGIG in the germline V gene (reference sequence). The CDR3 totals 12 residues. Trimming pared 4 bases from V and 8 bases from J, leaving 14 bases between. Orbital computed tomography, thyroid ultrasound, serum thyroxine and TRAb, and clinical symptoms together informed the diagnoses. Fresh 10 ml peripheral blood yielded PBMCs. This clonotype occurred many times. Its antigen remains unidentified. The investigators amplified TCR beta CDR3 regions from RNA transcripts. During a first-round RT-PCR of the TCR CDR3, the HTBI primer set was used. In TCRdb, the multiplex PCR reads were re-called with MiXCR into one record per CDR3 protein. The repertoire holds approximately 690,000 distinct CDR3 sequences, with less than 25% as singletons. Study-wide points: Appearing also in blood were most of the thyroid clonotypes expanded above 0.001.

This receptor was identified in a man aged 25 to 40 with Graves' ophthalmopathy. Sequencing used blood. The V call is TRBV30, the J call TRBJ1-2, with D possibly TRBD1 on 5 matching bases. CDR3 residues: CAWNAGSEGYTF. In DNA, the CDR3 is TGTGCCTGGAACGCAGGGTCGGAGGGCTACACCTTC.